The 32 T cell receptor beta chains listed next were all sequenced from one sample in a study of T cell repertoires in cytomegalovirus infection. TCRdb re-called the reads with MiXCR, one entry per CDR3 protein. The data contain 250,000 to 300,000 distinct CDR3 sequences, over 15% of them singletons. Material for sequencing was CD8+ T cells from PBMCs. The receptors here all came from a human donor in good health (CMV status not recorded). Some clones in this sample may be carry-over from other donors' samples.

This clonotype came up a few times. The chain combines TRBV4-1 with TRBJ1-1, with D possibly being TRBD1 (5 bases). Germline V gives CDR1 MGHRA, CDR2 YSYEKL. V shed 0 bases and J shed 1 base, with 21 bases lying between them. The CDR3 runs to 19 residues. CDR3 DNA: TGCGCCAGCAGCCAAGATCCCGCGAAGTACGAGGGGCAGAACACTGAAGCTTTCTTT. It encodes CASSQDPAKYEGQNTEAFF.

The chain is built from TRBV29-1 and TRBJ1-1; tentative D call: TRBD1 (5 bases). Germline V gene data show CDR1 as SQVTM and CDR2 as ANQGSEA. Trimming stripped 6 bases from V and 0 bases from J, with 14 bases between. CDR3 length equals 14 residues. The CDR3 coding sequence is TGCAGCGTAGACGCGGGACGGATGAACACTGAAGCTTTCTTT. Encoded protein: CSVDAGRMNTEAFF.

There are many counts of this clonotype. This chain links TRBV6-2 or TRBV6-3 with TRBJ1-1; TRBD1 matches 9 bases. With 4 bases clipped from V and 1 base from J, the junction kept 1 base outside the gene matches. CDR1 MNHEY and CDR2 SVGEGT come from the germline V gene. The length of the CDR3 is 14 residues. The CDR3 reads CASSWGQGNTEAFF. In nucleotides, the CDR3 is TGTGCCAGCAGTTGGGGACAGGGGAACACTGAAGCTTTCTTT.

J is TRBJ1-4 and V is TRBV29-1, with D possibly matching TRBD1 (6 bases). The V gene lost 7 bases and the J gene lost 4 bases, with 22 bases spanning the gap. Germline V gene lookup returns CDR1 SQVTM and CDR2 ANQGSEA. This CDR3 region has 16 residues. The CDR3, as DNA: TGCAGCGCCAAGGTCCCGTTTAGGGGGATTAATGAAAAACTGTTTTTT. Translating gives CSAKVPFRGINEKLFF.

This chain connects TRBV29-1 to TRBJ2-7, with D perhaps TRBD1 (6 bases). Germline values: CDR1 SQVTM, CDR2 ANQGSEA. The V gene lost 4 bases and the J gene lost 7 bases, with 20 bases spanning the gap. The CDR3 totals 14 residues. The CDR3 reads CSVAGTSETGEQYF. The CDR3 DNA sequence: TGCAGCGTTGCCGGGACAAGCGAAACGGGTGAGCAGTACTTC.

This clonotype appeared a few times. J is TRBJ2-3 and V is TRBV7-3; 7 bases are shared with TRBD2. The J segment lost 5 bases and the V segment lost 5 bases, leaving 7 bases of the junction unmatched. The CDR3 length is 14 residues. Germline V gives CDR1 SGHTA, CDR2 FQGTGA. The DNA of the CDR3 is TGTGCCAGCAGCCCCGCTGGGGGGGAAGATACGCAGTATTTT. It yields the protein CASSPAGGEDTQYF.

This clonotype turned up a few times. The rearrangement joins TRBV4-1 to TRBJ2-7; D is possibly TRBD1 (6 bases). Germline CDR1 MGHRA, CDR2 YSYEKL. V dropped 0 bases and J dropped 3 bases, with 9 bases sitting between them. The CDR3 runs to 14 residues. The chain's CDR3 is CASSQEMDSYEQYF. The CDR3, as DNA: TGCGCCAGCAGCCAAGAGATGGACAGCTACGAGCAGTACTTC.

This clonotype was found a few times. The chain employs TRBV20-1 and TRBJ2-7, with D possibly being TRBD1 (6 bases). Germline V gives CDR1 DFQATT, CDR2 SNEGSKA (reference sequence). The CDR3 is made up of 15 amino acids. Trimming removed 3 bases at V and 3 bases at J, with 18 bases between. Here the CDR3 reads CSASSLIVRGYEQYF. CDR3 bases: TGCAGTGCTAGTAGTTTGATTGTCAGGGGCTACGAGCAGTACTTC.

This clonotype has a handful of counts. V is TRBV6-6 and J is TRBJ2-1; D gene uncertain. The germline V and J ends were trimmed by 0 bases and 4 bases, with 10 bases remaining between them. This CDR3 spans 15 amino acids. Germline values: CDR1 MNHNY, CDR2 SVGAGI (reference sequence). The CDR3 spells CASSYSRDGYNEQFF. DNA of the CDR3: TGTGCCAGCAGTTACTCCCGCGACGGGTACAATGAGCAGTTCTTC.

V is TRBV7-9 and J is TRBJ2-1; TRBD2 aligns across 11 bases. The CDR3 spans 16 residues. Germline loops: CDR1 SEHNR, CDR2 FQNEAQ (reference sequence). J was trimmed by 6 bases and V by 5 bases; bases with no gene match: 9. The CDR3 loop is CASSPGTSGFLNEQFF. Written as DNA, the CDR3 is TGTGCCAGCAGCCCCGGGACTAGCGGCTTCCTCAATGAGCAGTTCTTC.

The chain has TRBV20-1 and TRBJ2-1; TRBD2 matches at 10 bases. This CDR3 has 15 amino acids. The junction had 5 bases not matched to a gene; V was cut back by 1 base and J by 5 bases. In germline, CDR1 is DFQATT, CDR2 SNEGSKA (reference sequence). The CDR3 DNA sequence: TGCAGTGCTAGAGTACTAGCGGGGACTAACAATGAGCAGTTCTTC. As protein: CSARVLAGTNNEQFF.

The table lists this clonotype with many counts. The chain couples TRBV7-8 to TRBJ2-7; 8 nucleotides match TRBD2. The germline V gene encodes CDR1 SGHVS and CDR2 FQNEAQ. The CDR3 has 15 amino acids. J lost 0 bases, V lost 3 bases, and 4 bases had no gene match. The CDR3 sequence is CASSFLTSDSYEQYF. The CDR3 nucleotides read TGTGCCAGCAGCTTCTTGACTAGCGACTCCTACGAGCAGTACTTC.

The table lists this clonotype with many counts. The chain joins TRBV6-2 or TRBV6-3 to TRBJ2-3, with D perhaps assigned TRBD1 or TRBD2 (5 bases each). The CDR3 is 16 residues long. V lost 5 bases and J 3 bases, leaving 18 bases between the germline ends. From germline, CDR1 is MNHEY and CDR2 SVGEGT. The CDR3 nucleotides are TGTGCCAGCAGTACGTACCGGGACGGCAGTACAGATACGCAGTATTTT. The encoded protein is CASSTYRDGSTDTQYF.

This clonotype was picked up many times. The CDR3 nucleotides are TGTGCCAGCAGTGAAGGAGGGTACCTGAACACTGAAGCTTTCTTT. Translation gives CASSEGGYLNTEAFF. The chain joins TRBV6-1 to TRBJ1-1; D is uncertain. The CDR3 sequence is 15 residues long. V lost 1 base to trimming and J lost 0 bases, with 9 bases between them. The germline V gene has CDR1 MNHNS and CDR2 SASEGT.

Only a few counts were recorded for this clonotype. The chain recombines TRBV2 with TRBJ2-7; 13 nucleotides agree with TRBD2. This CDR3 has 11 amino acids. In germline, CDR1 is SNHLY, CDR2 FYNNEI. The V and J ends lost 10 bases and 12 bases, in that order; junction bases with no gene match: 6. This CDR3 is CATMGLAGSYF. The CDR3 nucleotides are TGTGCCACCATGGGACTAGCGGGATCGTACTTC.

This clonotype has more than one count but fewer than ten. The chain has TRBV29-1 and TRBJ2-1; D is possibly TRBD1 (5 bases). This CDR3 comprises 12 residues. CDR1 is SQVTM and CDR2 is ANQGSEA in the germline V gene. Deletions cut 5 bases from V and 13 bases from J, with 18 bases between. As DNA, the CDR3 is TGCAGCGTTCCGACCGACAGCCCGGCTCAGTTCTTC. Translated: CSVPTDSPAQFF.

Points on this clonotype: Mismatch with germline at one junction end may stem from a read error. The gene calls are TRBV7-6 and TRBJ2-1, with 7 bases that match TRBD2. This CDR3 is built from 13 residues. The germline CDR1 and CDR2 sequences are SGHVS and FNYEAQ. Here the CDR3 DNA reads TGTGCCAACAGCCCGCCGGGGGGCAATGAGCAGTTCTTC. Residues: CANSPPGGNEQFF.

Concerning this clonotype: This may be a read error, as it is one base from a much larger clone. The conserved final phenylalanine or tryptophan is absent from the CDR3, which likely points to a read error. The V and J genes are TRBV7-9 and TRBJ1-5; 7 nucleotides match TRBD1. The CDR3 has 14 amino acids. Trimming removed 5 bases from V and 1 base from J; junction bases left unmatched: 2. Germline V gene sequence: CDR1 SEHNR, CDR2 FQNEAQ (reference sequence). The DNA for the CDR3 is TGTGCCAGCAGCCGGGACAGCAGCAATCAGCCCCAGCATCTT. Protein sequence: CASSRDSSNQPQHL.

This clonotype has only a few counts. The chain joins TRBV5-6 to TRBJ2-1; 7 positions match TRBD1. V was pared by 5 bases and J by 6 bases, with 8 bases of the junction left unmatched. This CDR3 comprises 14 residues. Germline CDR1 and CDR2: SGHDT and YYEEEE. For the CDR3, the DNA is TGTGCCAGCAGTTATACGACAGGGCCCAATGAGCAGTTCTTC. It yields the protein CASSYTTGPNEQFF.

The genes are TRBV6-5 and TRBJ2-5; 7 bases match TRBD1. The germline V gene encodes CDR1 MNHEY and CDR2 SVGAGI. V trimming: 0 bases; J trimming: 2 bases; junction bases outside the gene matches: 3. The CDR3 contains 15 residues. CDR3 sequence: CASSYSQGVQETQYF. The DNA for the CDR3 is TGTGCCAGCAGTTACTCGCAGGGGGTACAAGAGACCCAGTACTTC.

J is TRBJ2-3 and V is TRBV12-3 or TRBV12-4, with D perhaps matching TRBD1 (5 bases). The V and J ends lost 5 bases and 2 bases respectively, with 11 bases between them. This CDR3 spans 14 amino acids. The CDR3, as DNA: TGTGCCAGCAGTGCAGGGCTTCCCACAGATACGCAGTATTTT. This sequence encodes CASSAGLPTDTQYF.

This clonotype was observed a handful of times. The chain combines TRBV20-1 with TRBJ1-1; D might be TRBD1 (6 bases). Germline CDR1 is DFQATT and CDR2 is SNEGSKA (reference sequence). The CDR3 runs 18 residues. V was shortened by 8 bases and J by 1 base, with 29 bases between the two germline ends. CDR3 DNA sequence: TGCAGTCCCAGGCTCCCCTGGGGGCTCTTAGCGAAGAACACTGAAGCTTTCTTT. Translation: CSPRLPWGLLAKNTEAFF.

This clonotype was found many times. CDR3 amino acids: CASSPREVNYGYTF. For the CDR3, the DNA is TGTGCCAGCAGCCCCCGGGAAGTTAACTATGGCTACACCTTC. The chain uses TRBV7-6 and TRBJ1-2; D is uncertain. The CDR3 covers 14 residues. Trimming took off 5 bases at V and 1 base at J, with 11 bases between the two ends. Germline CDR1 and CDR2: SGHVS and FNYEAQ.

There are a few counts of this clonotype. The CDR3 bases are TGTGCCAGCTTTCGGGGACAGGGCTCGGATGAGCAGTTCTTC. This translates into CASFRGQGSDEQFF. The chain joins TRBV28 to TRBJ2-1; TRBD1 aligns across 9 bases. The CDR3 is made up of 14 amino acids. Germline V gene data show CDR1 as MDHEN and CDR2 as SYDVKM. The J segment lost 8 bases and the V segment lost 8 bases, leaving 10 bases of the junction unmatched.

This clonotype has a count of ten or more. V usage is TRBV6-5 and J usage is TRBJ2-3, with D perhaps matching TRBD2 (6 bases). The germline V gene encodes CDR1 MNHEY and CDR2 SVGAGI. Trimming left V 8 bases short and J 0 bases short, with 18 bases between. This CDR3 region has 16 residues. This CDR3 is CASGRRGPTSTDTQYF. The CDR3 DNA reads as TGTGCCAGCGGAAGGCGGGGCCCAACTAGCACAGATACGCAGTATTTT.

The CDR3 nucleotides read TGCAGCGCAATTACGGGTGTAAGCTCCTACAATGAGCAGTTCTTC. It yields the protein CSAITGVSSYNEQFF. This sequence joins TRBV29-1 and TRBJ2-1; D remains unclear. The CDR3 runs to 15 residues. CDR1 and CDR2 (germline): SQVTM, ANQGSEA. V gave up 7 bases and J gave up 0 bases, with 16 bases separating them.

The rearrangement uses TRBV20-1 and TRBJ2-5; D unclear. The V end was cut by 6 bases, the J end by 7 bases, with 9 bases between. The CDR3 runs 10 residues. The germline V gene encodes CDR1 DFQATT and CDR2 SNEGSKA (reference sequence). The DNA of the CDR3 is TGCAGTGCAAGCAGAGGGACCCAGTACTTC. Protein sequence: CSASRGTQYF.

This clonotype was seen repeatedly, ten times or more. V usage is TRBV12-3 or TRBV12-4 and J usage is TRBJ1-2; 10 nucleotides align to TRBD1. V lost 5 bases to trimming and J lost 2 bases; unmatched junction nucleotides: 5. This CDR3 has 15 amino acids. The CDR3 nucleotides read TGTGCCAGCAGTGGACAGGGGGTTATCAACTATGGCTACACCTTC. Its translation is CASSGQGVINYGYTF.

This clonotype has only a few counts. CDR3 in amino acids: CASSWGTGEKTNEQFF. CDR3 nucleotide sequence: TGCGCCAGCAGCTGGGGGACAGGGGAGAAAACTAATGAGCAGTTCTTC. The V call is TRBV5-1, the J call TRBJ2-1; TRBD1 agrees at 10 bases. Trimming cost V 3 bases and J 7 bases; bases outside gene matches: 10. This CDR3 region has 16 residues. Germline V gene data show CDR1 as SGHRS and CDR2 as YFSETQ.

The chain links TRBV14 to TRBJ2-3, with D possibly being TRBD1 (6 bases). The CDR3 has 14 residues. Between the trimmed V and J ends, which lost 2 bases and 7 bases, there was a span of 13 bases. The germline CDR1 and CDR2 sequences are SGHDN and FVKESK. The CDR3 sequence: CASSQTGFMNTQYF. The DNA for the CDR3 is TGTGCCAGCAGCCAAACAGGGTTCATGAATACGCAGTATTTT.

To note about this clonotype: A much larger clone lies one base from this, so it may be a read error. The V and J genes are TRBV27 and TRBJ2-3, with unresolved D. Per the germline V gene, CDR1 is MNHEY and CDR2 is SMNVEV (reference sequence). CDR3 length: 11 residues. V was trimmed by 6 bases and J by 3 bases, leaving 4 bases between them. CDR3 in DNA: TGTGCCAGCAGAGAAACAGATACGCAGTATTTT. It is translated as CASRETDTQYF.

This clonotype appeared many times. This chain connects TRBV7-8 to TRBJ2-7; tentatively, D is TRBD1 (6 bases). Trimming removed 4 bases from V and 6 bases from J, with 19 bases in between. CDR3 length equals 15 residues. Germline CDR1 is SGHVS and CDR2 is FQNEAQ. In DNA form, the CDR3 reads TGTGCCAGCAGCTCCAGGGGTGGCAGGGTGGCCGAGCAGTACTTC. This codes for CASSSRGGRVAEQYF.